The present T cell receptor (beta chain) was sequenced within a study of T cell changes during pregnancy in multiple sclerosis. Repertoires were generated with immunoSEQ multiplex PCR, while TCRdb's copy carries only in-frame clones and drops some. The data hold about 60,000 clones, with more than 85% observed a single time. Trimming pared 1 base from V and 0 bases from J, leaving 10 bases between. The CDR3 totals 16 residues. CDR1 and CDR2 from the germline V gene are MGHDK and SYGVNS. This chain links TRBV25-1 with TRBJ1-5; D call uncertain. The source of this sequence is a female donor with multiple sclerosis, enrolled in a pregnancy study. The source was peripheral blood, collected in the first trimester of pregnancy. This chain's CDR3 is CASSESPGLSNQPQHF. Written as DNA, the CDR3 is TGTGCCAGCAGTGAATCCCCAGGCCTTAGCAATCAGCCCCAGCATTTT.